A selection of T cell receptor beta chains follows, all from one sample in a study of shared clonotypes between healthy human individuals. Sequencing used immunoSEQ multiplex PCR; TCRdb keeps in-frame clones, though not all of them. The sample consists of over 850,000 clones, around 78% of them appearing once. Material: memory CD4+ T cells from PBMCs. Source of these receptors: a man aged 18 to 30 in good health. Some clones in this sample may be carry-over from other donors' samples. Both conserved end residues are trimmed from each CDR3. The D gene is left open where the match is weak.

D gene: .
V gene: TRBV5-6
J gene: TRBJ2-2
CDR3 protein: ASSLYGVRELAGAGELF

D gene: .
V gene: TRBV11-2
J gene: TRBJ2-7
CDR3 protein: ASRPGIYEQY

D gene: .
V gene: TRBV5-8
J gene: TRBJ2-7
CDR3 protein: ASSKIHEMRGPTR

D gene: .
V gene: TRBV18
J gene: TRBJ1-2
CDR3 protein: ASSPPDGSYGYT

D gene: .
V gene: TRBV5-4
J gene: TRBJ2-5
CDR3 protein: ASSGSGGAIQETQY

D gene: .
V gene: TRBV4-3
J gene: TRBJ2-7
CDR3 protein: ASSQVISGAYEQY

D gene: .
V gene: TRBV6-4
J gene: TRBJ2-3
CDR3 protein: ASSDSFGDTQY

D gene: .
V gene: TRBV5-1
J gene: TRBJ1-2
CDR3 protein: ASSSVDSNYGYT

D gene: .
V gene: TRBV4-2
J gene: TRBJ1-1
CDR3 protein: ASSQGPRTEAF

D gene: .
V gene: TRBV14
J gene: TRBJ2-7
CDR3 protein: ASSRDTRKKY